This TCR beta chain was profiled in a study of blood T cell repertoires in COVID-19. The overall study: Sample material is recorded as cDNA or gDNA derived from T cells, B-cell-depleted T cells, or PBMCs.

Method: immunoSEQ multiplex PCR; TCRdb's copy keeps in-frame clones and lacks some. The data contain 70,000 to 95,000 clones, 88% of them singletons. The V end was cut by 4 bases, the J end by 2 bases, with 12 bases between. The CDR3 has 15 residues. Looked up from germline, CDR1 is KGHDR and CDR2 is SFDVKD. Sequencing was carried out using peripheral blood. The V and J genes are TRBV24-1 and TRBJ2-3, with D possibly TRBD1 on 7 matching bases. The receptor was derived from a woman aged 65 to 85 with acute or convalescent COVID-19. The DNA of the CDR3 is TGTGCCACCAGTGAGCGGGACAGAACCACAGATACGCAGTATTTT. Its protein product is CATSERDRTTDTQYF.